The next 21 T cell receptor beta chains were all read from a single sample in a study of blood T cell repertoires in COVID-19. Sequencing was performed with immunoSEQ multiplex PCR; in TCRdb, only in-frame clones are kept and a portion is missing. Of 81,000 or so clones in the sample, roughly 92% were seen once. The sequenced material came from peripheral blood. The receptors were sampled from a woman in her sixties or seventies with active COVID-19.

The V call is TRBV28, the J call TRBJ2-5; no clear D gene. Deletions cut 6 bases from V and 4 bases from J, with 18 bases between. This CDR3 region has 15 residues. Per germline, CDR1 MDHEN and CDR2 SYDVKM. The CDR3 nucleotides read TGTGCCAGCAGCAATCGGGTTGGCGGCGTAGAGACCCAGTACTTC. Its translation: CASSNRVGGVETQYF.

V gene TRBV5-5 combines with J gene TRBJ1-5; D is perhaps TRBD1 (6 bases). V shed 4 bases and J shed 0 bases, with 11 bases lying between them. The CDR3 is 15 residues long. Per the germline V gene, CDR1 is SGHKS and CDR2 is YYEKEE (reference sequence). CDR3 nucleotide sequence: TGTGCCAGCAGCCCAGGGGTGACTAGCAATCAGCCCCAGCATTTT. The encoded protein is CASSPGVTSNQPQHF.

The V gene is TRBV5-1, the J gene TRBJ1-5; maybe TRBD1 (6 bases). The germline gives CDR1 SGHRS, CDR2 YFSETQ. V shed 0 bases and J shed 4 bases, with 11 bases lying between them. CDR3 length: 15 residues. In DNA form, the CDR3 reads TGCGCCAGCAGCTTGGAGGGGGGGCGGAATCAGCCCCAGCATTTT. This gives the protein CASSLEGGRNQPQHF.

The V and J genes are TRBV28 and TRBJ2-3, with D possibly being TRBD1 (6 bases). This CDR3 is 16 amino acids long. The V and J ends lost 5 bases and 4 bases respectively, with 19 bases between them. Germline V gives CDR1 MDHEN, CDR2 SYDVKM. This chain's CDR3 is CASSPTRGVGPDTQYF. CDR3 nucleotides: TGTGCCAGCAGTCCAACCAGGGGAGTCGGCCCAGATACGCAGTATTTT.

V gene TRBV12-3 or TRBV12-4 combines with J gene TRBJ1-2, with 9 bases lining up with TRBD1. V lost 6 bases to trimming and J lost 7 bases; unmatched junction nucleotides: 6. This CDR3 has 13 amino acids. DNA of the CDR3: TGTGCCAGCAGACTACAGGGGGCGCTTGGCTACACCTTC. The encoded protein is CASRLQGALGYTF.

The chain links TRBV7-6 to TRBJ2-3; the D gene is possibly TRBD2 (7 bases). Germline V gives CDR1 SGHVS, CDR2 FNYEAQ. The germline V and J ends were trimmed by 1 base and 3 bases, with 14 bases remaining between them. The length of the CDR3 is 16 residues. The CDR3 nucleotides are TGTGCCAGCAGCTTAGTATCGGGGGGCCTTACAGATACGCAGTATTTT. Protein product: CASSLVSGGLTDTQYF.

The gene calls are TRBV3-1 (or the pseudogene TRBV3-2) and TRBJ2-1, with 14 bases fitting TRBD2. V lost 1 base to trimming and J lost 7 bases; unmatched junction nucleotides: 9. Germline values: CDR1 LGHDT, CDR2 YNNKEL (reference sequence). The CDR3 length is 18 residues. As DNA, the CDR3 is TGTGCCAGCAGCCAAGCAACTTATTGGACTAGCGGGAGGAATGAGCAGTTCTTC. Amino acids: CASSQATYWTSGRNEQFF.

Only one count was recorded for this clone. The same CDR3 also results from other DNA sequences found in this sample. The chain is built from TRBV5-1 and TRBJ2-5; maybe TRBD2 (5 bases). The CDR3 totals 11 residues. Deletions cut 4 bases from V and 5 bases from J, with 6 bases between. CDR1 and CDR2 from the germline V gene are SGHRS and YFSETQ. In DNA, the CDR3 is TGCGCCAGCAGCCCGGGGGAGACCCAGTACTTC. Its protein is CASSPGETQYF.

The chain joins TRBV5-4 to TRBJ1-3; the D gene is possibly TRBD1 (5 bases). This CDR3 comprises 16 residues. The germline V and J ends were trimmed by 0 bases and 0 bases, with 10 bases remaining between them. The V gene's germline CDR1 is SGHNT and CDR2 YYREEE (reference sequence). The CDR3 sequence: CASSLEQVSSGNTIYF. The CDR3 DNA reads TGTGCCAGCAGCTTGGAACAGGTCAGCTCTGGAAACACCATATATTTT.

The genes are TRBV19 and TRBJ1-1; D gene unclear. With 6 bases removed from V and 5 bases from J, the gap between germline ends came to 10 bases. This CDR3 spans 12 amino acids. The germline CDR1 and CDR2 sequences are LNHDA and SQIVND (reference sequence). The CDR3 loop reads CASRSQETEAFF. Written as DNA, the CDR3 is TGTGCCAGTAGAAGTCAAGAGACTGAAGCTTTCTTT.

This clone was recorded only once. The chain has TRBV27 and TRBJ2-2; 7 nucleotides align to TRBD1. The junction had 6 bases not matched to a gene; V was cut back by 2 bases and J by 3 bases. The CDR3 runs to 16 residues. CDR1 is MNHEY, CDR2 SMNVEV, per germline (reference sequence). CDR3 amino acids: CASSLDRAHHTGELFF. For the CDR3, the DNA is TGTGCCAGCAGTTTAGACAGGGCACACCACACCGGGGAGCTGTTTTTT.

The chain is built from TRBV27 and TRBJ1-6; D remains unclear. This CDR3 contains 13 residues. V was trimmed by 5 bases and J by 12 bases, leaving 14 bases between them. CDR1 MNHEY and CDR2 SMNVEV come from the germline V gene (reference sequence). CDR3: CASSDESGLPLHF. CDR3 DNA sequence: TGTGCCAGCAGTGACGAGTCGGGTTTACCCCTCCACTTT.

CDR3 bases: TGTGCCACCAGTGATTGGACAGCTTCCCGGCAGTACTTC. Protein sequence: CATSDWTASRQYF. J is TRBJ2-7 and V is TRBV24-1; a possible D gene is TRBD1 (6 bases). With 2 bases removed from V and 9 bases from J, the gap between germline ends came to 13 bases. Germline V gene sequence: CDR1 KGHDR, CDR2 SFDVKD. The CDR3 totals 13 residues.

The chain carries TRBV12-3 or TRBV12-4 and TRBJ2-5; possible D gene TRBD1, 5 bases. Deletions cut 5 bases from V and 3 bases from J, with 10 bases between. This CDR3 has 13 residues. In DNA, the CDR3 is TGTGCCAGCAGTCAGGGATTGAAAGAGACCCAGTACTTC. Amino acid sequence: CASSQGLKETQYF.

Here the CDR3 DNA reads TGTGCCAGCTCACCTGGTGCAGGGGGCACCTCTGGAAACACCATATATTTT. Its protein is CASSPGAGGTSGNTIYF. The rearrangement joins TRBV18 to TRBJ1-3; 8 positions match TRBD1. Per germline, CDR1 KGHSH and CDR2 LQKENI. The CDR3 has 17 residues. The V gene end was trimmed by 3 bases and the J gene end by 0 bases; junction bases not matched to a gene: 7. Variable domain in full (rest from reference TRBV18 and TRBJ1-3): NAGVMQNPRHLVRRRGQEARLRCSPMKGHSHVYWYRQLPEEGLKFMVYLQKENIIDESGMPKERFSAEFPKEGPSILRIQQVVRGDSAAYFCASSPGAGGTSGNTIYFGEGSWLTVV.

The chain recombines TRBV2 with TRBJ2-7; 8 bases match TRBD1. Germline CDR1 reads SNHLY; CDR2 reads FYNNEI. The CDR3 has 14 amino acids. With V trimmed by 8 bases and J by 0 bases, 6 bases remained unmatched. This CDR3 is CASPRTGNSYEQYF. For the CDR3, the DNA is TGTGCCAGCCCCCGGACAGGGAACTCCTACGAGCAGTACTTC.

The chain carries TRBV4-2 and TRBJ2-5, with 14 nucleotides matching TRBD2. The germline CDR1 and CDR2 sequences are LGHNA and YNFKEQ. This CDR3 is 15 amino acids long. V dropped 1 base and J dropped 6; count of bases not matched to a gene: 1. In DNA, the CDR3 is TGTGCCAGCAGCCAAGGACTAGCGGGAGGGAAGACCCAGTACTTC. Translated, it gives CASSQGLAGGKTQYF.

The gene calls are TRBV28 and TRBJ2-3; TRBD1 aligns across 7 bases. V gave up 3 bases and J gave up 1 base; unmatched junction bases: 1. CDR3 length: 14 amino acids. In germline, CDR1 is MDHEN, CDR2 SYDVKM. CDR3 nucleotide sequence: TGTGCCAGCAGTTTGGACAGGCGCACAGATACGCAGTATTTT. The encoded protein is CASSLDRRTDTQYF.

In DNA form, the CDR3 reads TGTGCCAGCAGCTTCGACAAGCTTAACTATGGCTACACCTTC. Its protein is CASSFDKLNYGYTF. The rearrangement joins TRBV7-2 to TRBJ1-2, with D hard to call. Germline CDR1 and CDR2: SGHTA and FQGNSA. The CDR3 covers 14 residues. The germline V and J ends were trimmed by 3 bases and 1 base, with 9 bases remaining between them.

Concerning this clone itself: Its ends do not fully match the called genes, so a read error is possible. The V call is TRBV3-1 (or the pseudogene TRBV3-2), the J call TRBJ2-1, with 9 nucleotides matching TRBD1. Germline-derived CDR1 and CDR2 are LGHDT and YNNKEL (reference sequence). This CDR3 is built from 12 residues. CDR3 coding DNA: TGTGCCAGCAGCCCCGGGACAGGGATGGGTATCTTC. This gives the protein CASSPGTGMGIF.

V gene TRBV6-5 combines with J gene TRBJ1-1, with 11 positions matching TRBD1. CDR1 and CDR2 from the germline V gene are MNHEY and SVGAGI. Losses at the gene ends were 1 base for V and 5 bases for J; bases not matched to a gene: 6. CDR3 size: 16 residues. The CDR3 protein is CASSYFRTGGRTEAFF. DNA for the CDR3: TGTGCCAGCAGTTACTTTCGGACAGGGGGCCGAACTGAAGCTTTCTTT.